The 6 T cell receptor beta chains below come from one sample, sequenced in a study of T cell responses to AZD1222 COVID-19 vaccine. Produced via immunoSEQ multiplex PCR; TCRdb's table is partial and in-frame only. The profile covers tens of thousands of clones, with nearly 90% appearing a single time and 3% to 4% taken by the ten largest. Sequences were derived from peripheral blood, sampled on day 0 of AZD1222 vaccination. The receptors derive from an adult in good health.

This sequence joins TRBV3-1 (or the pseudogene TRBV3-2) and TRBJ1-6; maybe TRBD1 (5 bases). CDR3 length equals 13 residues. V lost 3 bases to trimming and J lost 7 bases, with 7 bases between them. The germline CDR1 and CDR2 sequences are LGHDT and YNNKEL (reference sequence). The CDR3 spells CASSQGDNSPLHF. DNA for the CDR3: TGTGCCAGCAGCCAGGGGGACAATTCACCCCTCCACTTT.

The genes are TRBV3-1 (or the pseudogene TRBV3-2) and TRBJ1-4; tentatively, D is TRBD1 (6 bases). This CDR3 comprises 15 residues. The V end was cut by 1 base, the J end by 11 bases, with 17 bases between. Germline loops: CDR1 LGHDT, CDR2 YNNKEL (reference sequence). DNA for the CDR3: TGTGCCAGCAGCCAAGGTCCAGGGGCCGGTGGGAAACTGTTTTTT. It is translated as CASSQGPGAGGKLFF.

The gene calls are TRBV19 and TRBJ1-3; 8 nucleotides align to TRBD1. Per the germline V gene, CDR1 is LNHDA and CDR2 is SQIVND (reference sequence). This CDR3 comprises 14 residues. V was clipped by 3 bases and J by 3 bases; unmatched bases: 1. CDR3 nucleotide sequence: TGTGCCAGTAGTATCGGACAGGGTGGAAACACCATATATTTT. Translated: CASSIGQGGNTIYF.

V and J are TRBV7-8 and TRBJ2-7; D is possibly TRBD1 (6 bases). In germline, CDR1 is SGHVS, CDR2 FQNEAQ. CDR3 length: 14 residues. The germline V and J ends were trimmed by 5 bases and 0 bases, with 11 bases remaining between them. CDR3 amino acids: CASSRTEVSYEQYF. The CDR3 nucleotides are TGTGCCAGCAGCCGGACAGAAGTCTCCTACGAGCAGTACTTC.

The rearrangement links TRBV18 to TRBJ1-5; D unresolved. V was pared by 2 bases and J by 3 bases, with 8 bases between. The V gene's germline CDR1 is KGHSH and CDR2 LQKENI. This CDR3 is built from 14 residues. The chain's CDR3 is CASSPAGFNQPQHF. CDR3 bases: TGTGCCAGCTCACCAGCGGGTTTCAATCAGCCCCAGCATTTT.

This clone was observed a single time. The chain couples TRBV6-1 to TRBJ1-5, with D perhaps TRBD1 (5 bases). CDR1 and CDR2 (germline): MNHNS, SASEGT. V shed 1 base and J shed 9 bases, with 10 bases lying between them. The CDR3 covers 13 residues. In nucleotides, the CDR3 is TGTGCCAGCAGTGAAGGTGGGGGGAGGCCCCAGCATTTT. It yields the protein CASSEGGGRPQHF.